This is a list of T cell receptor beta chains from one sample in a study of shared clonotypes between healthy human individuals. Produced via immunoSEQ multiplex PCR; TCRdb's table is partial and in-frame only. The sample records roughly 2,300,000 clones, roughly 90% being singletons. The sequenced sample was naive CD4+ T cells from PBMCs. The receptors originated from a man between 18 and 35 years old in good health. Some clones in this sample may be carry-over from other donors' samples. Both conserved end residues are part of each CDR3. The D gene is left open where the match is weak. Size tells how often a clone was seen (once, few, many) or the class of an expanded clone, and some rows leave it out.

TRBD1	-	TRBV11-2	TRBJ1-2	CASSLGQDYGYTF	TGTGCCAGCAGCTTGGGACAGGATTATGGCTACACCTTC
-	-	TRBV5-1	TRBJ1-5	CASSPGGGTGQPQHF	TGCGCCAGCAGCCCCGGGGGCGGAACAGGACAGCCCCAGCATTTT
TRBD1	-	TRBV7-2	TRBJ1-2	CASSRDRDGYTF	TGTGCCAGCAGCCGTGACAGGGATGGCTACACCTTC
-	-	TRBV25-1	TRBJ1-6	CASSADLHIYNSPLHF	TGTGCCAGCAGTGCCGATCTACACATCTATAATTCACCCCTCCACTTT
-	once	TRBV5-1	TRBJ2-1	CASSLVGRTNNEQFF	TGCGCCAGCAGCTTGGTAGGGAGGACCAACAATGAGCAGTTCTTC
-	-	TRBV6-5	TRBJ2-5	CATGDLQETQYF	TGTGCCACCGGGGACCTACAAGAGACCCAGTACTTC
-	-	TRBV29-1	TRBJ1-1	CSERTGVVEAFF	TGCAGCGAAAGAACAGGCGTAGTTGAAGCTTTCTTT
-	-	TRBV28	TRBJ1-3	CASLPFPLSGNTIYF	TGTGCCAGCCTCCCTTTCCCTCTCTCTGGAAACACCATATATTTT
-	-	TRBV5-1	TRBJ1-1	CASSLGWVAPNTEAFF	TGCGCCAGCAGCTTGGGATGGGTTGCTCCGAACACTGAAGCTTTCTTT
-	once	TRBV12-5	TRBJ1-1	CASGLVREGGYMNTEAFF	TGTGCTAGTGGTTTGGTACGGGAGGGGGGGTACATGAACACTGAAGCTTTCTTT
TRBD1	-	TRBV6-6	TRBJ1-4	CASSQGQGREKLFF	TGTGCCAGCAGCCAAGGACAGGGGAGGGAAAAACTGTTTTTT
TRBD2	-	TRBV7-6	TRBJ2-7	CASSRAGADSRQYF	TGTGCCAGCAGCCGAGCGGGAGCGGATTCTAGGCAGTACTTC
-	-	TRBV10-2	TRBJ2-7	CASSERDGSSYEQYF	TGCGCCAGCAGTGAAAGGGACGGATCCTCCTACGAGCAGTACTTC
-	once	TRBV7-2	TRBJ1-3	CASSLAWAGTGNTIYF	TGTGCCAGCAGCTTAGCGTGGGCAGGGACTGGAAACACCATATATTTT
TRBD2	-	TRBV27	TRBJ2-5	CASSFRGRQGSGRQYNQETQYF	TGTGCCAGCAGTTTTAGGGGGCGCCAAGGTAGCGGGAGGCAATACAACCAAGAGACCCAGTACTTC
TRBD2	-	TRBV6-1	TRBJ2-7	CASSQGLAGAPYSYEQYF	TGTGCCAGCAGTCAAGGACTAGCGGGAGCCCCATACTCCTACGAGCAGTACTTC
-	-	TRBV28	TRBJ1-1	CASSLDGNTEAFF	TGTGCCAGCAGCCTAGACGGAAACACTGAAGCTTTCTTT
-	-	TRBV2	TRBJ1-4	CASRDSIFNEKLFF	TGTGCCAGCAGGGACAGCATTTTTAATGAAAAACTGTTTTTT
-	-	TRBV14	TRBJ2-3	CASSLPGTDTQYF	TGTGCCAGCAGCCTACCCGGCACAGATACGCAGTATTTT
-	few	TRBV18	TRBJ1-5	CASSPGGQPQHF	TGTGCCAGCTCACCTGGTGGTCAGCCCCAGCATTTT
-	-	TRBV5-1	TRBJ2-1	CASSPVERARSYNEQFF	TGCGCCAGCAGCCCAGTAGAGCGGGCCCGCTCCTACAATGAGCAGTTCTTC
TRBD2	-	TRBV29-1	TRBJ2-1	CSGGSGGYNEQFF	TGCAGCGGGGGGAGCGGGGGCTACAATGAGCAGTTCTTC
-	-	TRBV28	TRBJ1-1	CASSFFAANTEAFF	TGTGCCAGCAGTTTTTTTGCCGCCAACACTGAAGCTTTCTTT
TRBD2	-	TRBV7-3	TRBJ2-3	CASSLTSGTDTQYF	TGTGCCAGCAGCTTGACTAGCGGCACAGATACGCAGTATTTT
-	-	TRBV27	TRBJ2-5	CASSPAGPRVETQYF	TGTGCCAGCAGTCCAGCCGGCCCGAGGGTAGAGACCCAGTACTTC
TRBD2	-	TRBV28	TRBJ2-5	CASSFLAGVGLGTQYF	TGTGCCAGCAGTTTCTTAGCGGGAGTGGGATTGGGGACCCAGTACTTC
-	-	TRBV12-5	TRBJ1-1	CASGLRQEIGDTEAFF	TGTGCTAGTGGTTTGAGGCAGGAGATAGGGGACACTGAAGCTTTCTTT
TRBD2	-	TRBV4-1	TRBJ2-1	CASSPGLAGGPAYNEQFF	TGCGCCAGCAGCCCGGGACTAGCGGGAGGGCCGGCCTACAATGAGCAGTTCTTC
-	-	TRBV12-5	TRBJ2-1	CASGLEWGDEQFF	TGTGCTAGTGGTCTAGAATGGGGGGACGAGCAGTTCTTC
-	-	TRBV28	TRBJ2-3	CATIDNGGGTITDTQYF	TGTGCCACCATCGATAATGGGGGCGGGACGATCACAGATACGCAGTATTTT
-	-	TRBV7-9	TRBJ2-4	CASSLGRAGTKNIQYF	TGTGCCAGCAGCTTAGGTAGGGCAGGGACCAAAAACATTCAGTACTTC
TRBD1	-	TRBV27	TRBJ2-7	CASSLSKRTGALNYEQYF	TGTGCCAGCAGTTTATCGAAAAGGACAGGGGCCCTCAACTACGAGCAGTACTTC
-	-	TRBV4-3	TRBJ1-4	CASSQETPLATNEKLFF	TGCGCCAGCAGCCAAGAAACGCCGTTGGCAACTAATGAAAAACTGTTTTTT
TRBD1	-	TRBV6-6	TRBJ1-2	CASSPGGYGYTF	TGTGCCAGCAGCCCAGGGGGCTATGGCTACACCTTC
TRBD2	-	TRBV7-3	TRBJ2-2	CASSPRPWLAGGSVGELFF	TGTGCCAGCAGCCCCCGGCCGTGGCTAGCGGGAGGGTCAGTCGGGGAGCTGTTTTTT